Presented here are 30 T cell receptor beta chains from one specimen sequenced in a study of blood T cell repertoires in COVID-19 (dated by TCRdb to 2018 to 2020). Receptor amplification or capture employed the immunoSEQ multiplex PCR assay. Sourced from immuneACCESS, this table was stored by TCRdb with only in-frame sequences that have V and J called. A share of the clones is absent; for the studies checked, an unresolved V gene accounts for under half, and the remainder has no known explanation. In this sample the table shows about 100,000 clones, about 87% of which occur a single time. The top ten constitute around a tenth of the sample. The sequenced sample consisted of peripheral blood. All receptors derive from a woman aged 30 to 39 with acute or convalescent COVID-19.

V and J are TRBV28 and TRBJ2-7; 8 bases fit TRBD1. Germline values: CDR1 MDHEN, CDR2 SYDVKM. This CDR3 has 17 residues. The V and J ends lost 7 bases and 1 base, in that order; junction bases with no gene match: 15. CDR3 nucleotide sequence: TGTGCCAGCACCAGAACCCATAGGACAGGGCGATCCTACGAGCAGTACTTC. Translating gives CASTRTHRTGRSYEQYF.

The J gene is TRBJ2-2, the V gene TRBV7-7; no firm D call. With 11 bases removed from V and 5 bases from J, the gap between germline ends came to 15 bases. This CDR3 comprises 13 residues. The germline V gene has CDR1 SSHAT and CDR2 FNYEAQ (reference sequence). In DNA form, the CDR3 reads TGTGCCGTCGGTCGCTCCTCTACCGGGGAGCTGTTTTTT. Amino acid sequence: CAVGRSSTGELFF.

The chain links TRBV2 to TRBJ2-2; a weak D match, TRBD1 (5 bases). Germline V gives CDR1 SNHLY, CDR2 FYNNEI. Trimming pared 3 bases from V and 6 bases from J, leaving 17 bases between. This CDR3 has 16 residues. The CDR3 region has the DNA TGTGCCAGCAGTGAGGGGCAGGGTCTTGCATCCGGGGAGCTGTTTTTT. It encodes CASSEGQGLASGELFF.

The CDR3 sequence: CASSSGLAINNEQFF. CDR3 nucleotides: TGTGCCAGCAGCTCGGGACTAGCCATAAACAATGAGCAGTTCTTC. The chain combines TRBV7-3 with TRBJ2-1; TRBD2 matches 9 bases. After removal of 4 bases from V and 5 bases from J, the junction contained 6 bases not matched to a gene. Germline values: CDR1 SGHTA, CDR2 FQGTGA. CDR3 size: 15 residues.

This rearrangement joins TRBV19 to TRBJ2-7; the D gene is possibly TRBD1 (5 bases). The CDR3 covers 13 residues. Germline V gene data show CDR1 as LNHDA and CDR2 as SQIVND (reference sequence). V lost 4 bases to trimming and J lost 0 bases, with 7 bases between them. This CDR3 is CASSTGPSYEQYF. The DNA of the CDR3 is TGTGCCAGTAGTACAGGGCCCTCCTACGAGCAGTACTTC.

The rearrangement joins TRBV7-3 to TRBJ2-3, with 8 bases that match TRBD1. CDR1 and CDR2 (germline): SGHTA, FQGTGA. V lost 2 bases to trimming and J lost 5 bases; unmatched junction nucleotides: 9. This CDR3 is 16 amino acids long. The CDR3 DNA reads TGTGCCAGCAGCTTAGGCAGGGGGCAAGCGGGAGATACGCAGTATTTT. It specifies CASSLGRGQAGDTQYF.

This rearrangement joins TRBV27 to TRBJ2-1, with D perhaps matching TRBD1 (6 bases). CDR3 length: 12 amino acids. V lost 8 bases and J lost 7, with 12 bases in between. Germline CDR1 MNHEY, CDR2 SMNVEV (reference sequence). The CDR3 reads CASSSQGNEQFF. The CDR3 nucleotides are TGTGCCAGCTCCTCCCAGGGGAATGAGCAGTTCTTC.

This rearrangement joins TRBV5-6 to TRBJ1-5, with a tentative D call TRBD1 (5 bases). V shed 5 bases and J shed 11 bases, with 17 bases lying between them. This CDR3 region has 13 residues. CDR1 and CDR2 (germline): SGHDT, YYEEEE. CDR3 sequence reads: CASSLWGTGAQHF. DNA of the CDR3: TGTGCCAGCAGTCTCTGGGGGACGGGGGCCCAGCATTTT.

The V gene is TRBV5-1, the J gene TRBJ2-1; 10 bases line up with TRBD2. V gave up 0 bases and J gave up 6 bases; unmatched junction bases: 9. Per the germline V gene, CDR1 is SGHRS and CDR2 is YFSETQ. The CDR3 contains 17 residues. The CDR3 region is CASSLVISGGPRNEQFF. The CDR3 nucleotides are TGCGCCAGCAGCTTGGTAATTAGCGGGGGGCCCCGCAATGAGCAGTTCTTC. Supplemented by reference TRBV5-1 and TRBJ2-1, the full variable domain reads KAGVTQTPRYLIKTRGQQVTLSCSPISGHRSVSWYQQTPGQGLQFLFEYFSETQRNKGNFPGRFSGRQFSNSRSEMNVSTLELGDSALYLCASSLVISGGPRNEQFFGPGTRLTVL.

The rearrangement uses TRBV29-1 and TRBJ2-7, with TRBD1 matching 9 bases. The CDR3 covers 12 residues. The J segment lost 3 bases and the V segment lost 4 bases, leaving 1 base of the junction unmatched. Germline V gives CDR1 SQVTM, CDR2 ANQGSEA. Written as DNA, the CDR3 is TGCAGCGTTGGGGGACAGGGCTACGAGCAGTACTTC. Protein: CSVGGQGYEQYF.

In its sample, this clone was seen a few times. This chain joins TRBV5-1 and TRBJ1-6, with unresolved D. Trimming stripped 5 bases from V and 6 bases from J, with 12 bases between. Germline V gene sequence: CDR1 SGHRS, CDR2 YFSETQ. CDR3 size: 14 residues. The DNA for the CDR3 is TGCGCCAGCAGAGGCACAGAACCTAATTCACCCCTCCACTTT. This sequence encodes CASRGTEPNSPLHF.

The V call is TRBV5-1, the J call TRBJ2-2; possibly TRBD2 for D (6 bases). CDR1 is SGHRS and CDR2 is YFSETQ in the germline V gene. The CDR3 spans 16 residues. Trimming stripped 2 bases from V and 0 bases from J, with 11 bases between. The CDR3 loop is CASSFGGNTNTGELFF. The CDR3 region has the DNA TGCGCCAGCAGCTTCGGGGGAAATACGAACACCGGGGAGCTGTTTTTT.

This chain links TRBV12-3 or TRBV12-4 with TRBJ1-1; D uncertain. V was trimmed by 6 bases and J by 5 bases, leaving 13 bases between them. This CDR3 is 13 amino acids long. The CDR3 reads CASRRRGGTEAFF. As DNA, the CDR3 is TGTGCCAGCAGAAGGCGGGGTGGTACTGAAGCTTTCTTT.

The chain couples TRBV7-6 to TRBJ1-1; TRBD1 matches at 9 bases. V lost 4 bases, J lost 3 bases, and 9 bases stayed unmatched. CDR1 and CDR2 from the germline V gene are SGHVS and FNYEAQ. This CDR3 region has 16 residues. CDR3 sequence (DNA): TGTGCCAGCAGCTCAACGACAGGGGGTCGGGACACTGAAGCTTTCTTT. Encoded protein: CASSSTTGGRDTEAFF.

This clone has only one observation. Other DNA sequences in the sample encode the same CDR3. The chain is built from TRBV7-2 and TRBJ1-6, with TRBD1 identical over 8 bases. The CDR3 consists of 14 residues. The germline V gene has CDR1 SGHTA and CDR2 FQGNSA. The junction had 2 bases not matched to a gene; V was cut back by 3 bases and J by 7 bases. CDR3 coding DNA: TGTGCCAGCAGCTTGGGGACAGGAAATTCACCCCTCCACTTT. Residues: CASSLGTGNSPLHF.

The chain recombines TRBV2 with TRBJ2-1, with D perhaps matching TRBD1 (5 bases). The germline gives CDR1 SNHLY, CDR2 FYNNEI. The CDR3 has 14 amino acids. V lost 8 bases, J lost 7 bases, and 18 bases lay in between. CDR3 protein: CASLRLGDSNEQFF. The CDR3 DNA reads as TGTGCCAGCTTACGGCTAGGGGATTCGAATGAGCAGTTCTTC. Full variable domain (rest looked up from reference TRBV2 and TRBJ2-1): EPEVTQTPSHQVTQMGQEVILRCVPISNHLYFYWYRQILGQKVEFLVSFYNNEISEKSEIFDDQFSVERPDGSNFTLKIRSTKLEDSAMYFCASLRLGDSNEQFFGPGTRLTVL.

The chain carries TRBV5-6 and TRBJ2-3; 7 positions match TRBD2. Germline CDR1 reads SGHDT; CDR2 reads YYEEEE. The ends lost 2 bases at V and 6 bases at J; junction bases unmatched: 6. CDR3 size: 14 residues. The CDR3 nucleotides read TGTGCCAGCAGCTTTGGGGGGGAAAGCGATACGCAGTATTTT. It is translated as CASSFGGESDTQYF. Full variable domain (remainder filled in from reference TRBV5-6 and TRBJ2-3): DAGVTQSPTHLIKTRGQQVTLRCSPKSGHDTVSWYQQALGQGPQFIFQYYEEEERQRGNFPDRFSGHQFPNYSSELNVNALLLGDSALYLCASSFGGESDTQYFGPGTRLTVL.

J is TRBJ2-7 and V is TRBV28, with D possibly being TRBD2 (5 bases). V was trimmed by 5 bases and J by 0 bases, leaving 11 bases between them. This CDR3 is 14 amino acids long. CDR1 is MDHEN and CDR2 is SYDVKM in the germline V gene. DNA for the CDR3: TGTGCCAGCAGTCGGACGGACTTCTCCTACGAGCAGTACTTC. This gives the protein CASSRTDFSYEQYF.

The V and J genes are TRBV10-3 and TRBJ1-5; 7 bases line up with TRBD1. The trim removed 0 bases at V and 5 bases at J, leaving 4 bases unmatched. The germline V gene has CDR1 ENHRY and CDR2 SYGVKD. The CDR3 loop spans 15 amino acids. Here the CDR3 reads CAISESGTAYQPQHF. CDR3 in DNA: TGTGCCATCAGTGAGTCAGGGACAGCATATCAGCCCCAGCATTTT.

V gene TRBV7-2 combines with J gene TRBJ1-1, with D possibly matching TRBD1 (6 bases). CDR3 length equals 15 residues. Between the trimmed V and J ends, which lost 7 bases and 5 bases, there was a span of 20 bases. Germline V gene sequence: CDR1 SGHTA, CDR2 FQGNSA. The CDR3 sequence: CASTHRGQGETEAFF. Here the CDR3 DNA reads TGTGCCAGCACCCATAGGGGACAAGGGGAGACTGAAGCTTTCTTT. Drawing the rest from reference TRBV7-2 and TRBJ1-1, the complete variable domain is GAGVSQSPSNKVTEKGKDVELRCDPISGHTALYWYRQSLGQGLEFLIYFQGNSAPDKSGLPSDRFSAERTGGSVSTLTIQRTQQEDSAVYLCASTHRGQGETEAFFGQGTRLTVV.

In DNA, the CDR3 is TGTGCCAGCAGCAAAAGAGGAGGGAGCTCTGGAAACACCATATATTTT. This sequence encodes CASSKRGGSSGNTIYF. V is TRBV21-1 and J is TRBJ1-3. TRBV21-1 is a pseudogene. This CDR3 region has 16 residues.

On this clone: An end of the junction does not agree with germline; a read error may underlie this. This chain uses TRBV10-3 with TRBJ1-1; no firm D call. Germline CDR1 and CDR2: ENHRY and SYGVKD. This CDR3 spans 12 amino acids. DNA for the CDR3: TGTGCCACCAGTGAGTCGGAGACTAGGGCTTTCTTT. Encoded protein: CATSESETRAFF.

CDR3 nucleotide sequence: TGTGCCAGCACCTTCGGGAGCTCCTATAATTCACCCCTCCACTTT. This gives the protein CASTFGSSYNSPLHF. This sequence joins TRBV5-6 and TRBJ1-6; D gene unclear. The CDR3 loop spans 15 amino acids. Trimming removed 6 bases from V and 0 bases from J, with 10 bases in between. CDR1 and CDR2 from the germline V gene are SGHDT and YYEEEE.

The chain employs TRBV28 and TRBJ2-3; D is possibly TRBD2 (6 bases). The CDR3 runs to 16 residues. Germline CDR1 MDHEN, CDR2 SYDVKM. With 7 bases removed from V and 2 bases from J, the gap between germline ends came to 19 bases. CDR3 sequence: CASTLGGDSFTDTQYF. The CDR3 DNA is TGTGCCAGCACCCTCGGAGGGGATTCTTTCACAGATACGCAGTATTTT.

The CDR3: CASSPRGQSTDTQYF. The CDR3 DNA reads TGTGCCAGCAGCCCCCGCGGGCAGTCCACAGATACGCAGTATTTT. V usage is TRBV6-5 and J usage is TRBJ2-3, with D perhaps matching TRBD2 (5 bases). The CDR3 consists of 15 residues. Trimming stripped 6 bases from V and 2 bases from J, with 15 bases between. The germline V gene encodes CDR1 MNHEY and CDR2 SVGAGI.

The chain links TRBV29-1 to TRBJ1-1, with 10 bases matching TRBD1. V was pared by 5 bases and J by 6 bases, with 6 bases of the junction left unmatched. The CDR3 is made up of 13 amino acids. Germline values: CDR1 SQVTM, CDR2 ANQGSEA. The CDR3, as DNA: TGCAGCGTTTCGACAGGGGGCTTACCTGAAGCTTTCTTT. Translating gives CSVSTGGLPEAFF.

V and J are TRBV28 and TRBJ1-5; the D gene is possibly TRBD1 (6 bases). With 6 bases removed from V and 1 base from J, the gap between germline ends came to 16 bases. CDR1 and CDR2 from the germline V gene are MDHEN and SYDVKM. This CDR3 comprises 16 residues. CDR3 sequence: CASSGSTGPSNQPQHF. CDR3 nucleotides: TGTGCCAGCAGCGGGTCTACAGGGCCGAGCAATCAGCCCCAGCATTTT.

This clone has only a few counts. The chain couples TRBV27 to TRBJ2-2; the D gene is possibly TRBD2 (7 bases). CDR3 length: 13 amino acids. Per the germline V gene, CDR1 is MNHEY and CDR2 is SMNVEV (reference sequence). Trimming cost V 6 bases and J 7 bases, with 12 bases left between them. The CDR3 nucleotides are TGTGCCAGCAGCATAGGGGGGGTCGGGGAGCTGTTTTTT. Its protein product is CASSIGGVGELFF.

The chain couples TRBV5-1 to TRBJ2-3, with a possible D match to TRBD2 (5 bases). The CDR3 runs 14 residues. Per germline, CDR1 SGHRS and CDR2 YFSETQ. Trimming pared 4 bases from V and 5 bases from J, leaving 14 bases between. In nucleotides, the CDR3 is TGCGCCAGCAGCCTAGGACTGGGAGAAGATACGCAGTATTTT. As protein: CASSLGLGEDTQYF.

CDR3 amino acids: CASQGTNSYEQYF. The CDR3 nucleotides read TGTGCCAGCCAGGGGACAAACTCCTACGAGCAGTACTTC. This chain uses TRBV27 with TRBJ2-7, with D possibly being TRBD1 (6 bases). Germline V gives CDR1 MNHEY, CDR2 SMNVEV (reference sequence). V was trimmed by 8 bases and J by 0 bases, leaving 11 bases between them. The CDR3 totals 13 residues.